These 28 T cell receptor beta chains originate from one sample sequenced in a study of blood T cell repertoires in COVID-19. Sequencing used immunoSEQ multiplex PCR; TCRdb keeps in-frame clones, though not all of them. In the table there are roughly 95,000 clones, 82% of which are singletons. Sequenced material: peripheral blood. All receptors derive from a man at least 80 years old with acute or convalescent COVID-19.

V usage is TRBV4-3 and J usage is TRBJ2-1, with a weak D call TRBD2 (6 bases). The germline V gene encodes CDR1 LGHNA and CDR2 YSLEER. Between the trimmed V and J ends, which lost 4 bases and 10 bases, there was a span of 8 bases. CDR3 size: 11 residues. Written as DNA, the CDR3 is TGCGCCAGCAGCCGGGCGGGGGAGCAGTTCTTC. Amino acid sequence: CASSRAGEQFF.

The CDR3 DNA reads as TGTGCCAGCAGCTTACTACTAGCGGGACCCAGAGGCGAGCAGTACTTC. Its translation: CASSLLLAGPRGEQYF. This chain links TRBV11-2 with TRBJ2-7; 10 bases agree with TRBD2. The CDR3 loop spans 16 amino acids. The V and J ends lost 2 bases and 6 bases, in that order; junction bases with no gene match: 10. The germline gives CDR1 SGHAT, CDR2 FQNNGV.

The V call is TRBV6-5, the J call TRBJ2-4; maybe TRBD1 (5 bases). The CDR3 runs to 12 residues. From germline, CDR1 is MNHEY and CDR2 SVGAGI. V was trimmed by 6 bases and J by 8 bases, leaving 11 bases between them. The CDR3 sequence: CASRAGSDIQYF. CDR3 in DNA: TGTGCCAGCAGAGCAGGGTCAGACATTCAGTACTTC.

The V call is TRBV5-1, the J call TRBJ2-5; possible D gene TRBD2, 5 bases. V was trimmed by 3 bases and J by 1 base, leaving 16 bases between them. The CDR3 runs to 16 residues. Germline loops: CDR1 SGHRS, CDR2 YFSETQ. This CDR3 reads CASSSDLGAPQETQYF. The CDR3 DNA reads TGCGCCAGCAGCTCGGATTTGGGAGCACCCCAAGAGACCCAGTACTTC.

J is TRBJ1-3 and V is TRBV28, with D unresolved. Trimming cost V 5 bases and J 2 bases, with 10 bases left between them. The CDR3 is made up of 14 amino acids. In germline, CDR1 is MDHEN, CDR2 SYDVKM. This CDR3 is CASSPQRAGNTIYF. CDR3 nucleotides: TGTGCCAGCAGTCCCCAGAGGGCTGGAAACACCATATATTTT.

This clone was seen more than once but under ten times. The genes are TRBV28 and TRBJ1-1, with 7 bases fitting TRBD1. J was trimmed by 2 bases and V by 4 bases; bases with no gene match: 7. The germline V gene encodes CDR1 MDHEN and CDR2 SYDVKM. The CDR3 has 15 amino acids. CDR3 nucleotides: TGTGCCAGCAGTTCCCCTACAGGGGTCAACACTGAAGCTTTCTTT. Its translation is CASSSPTGVNTEAFF.

The rearrangement links TRBV16 to TRBJ2-7; the D is unclear. Per the germline V gene, CDR1 is KGHSY and CDR2 is FQNENV. The V gene lost 2 bases and the J gene lost 4 bases, with 9 bases spanning the gap. The CDR3 is 13 amino acids. CDR3 in DNA: TGTGCCAGCAGCCAACCGACACAGTACGAGCAGTACTTC. Translating it yields CASSQPTQYEQYF.

V and J are TRBV7-2 and TRBJ1-5; D remains ambiguous. V was shortened by 5 bases and J by 4 bases, with 9 bases between the two germline ends. CDR1 is SGHTA and CDR2 is FQGNSA in the germline V gene. CDR3 size: 13 residues. The CDR3 spells CASSPEGNQPQHF. Written as DNA, the CDR3 is TGTGCCAGCAGCCCCGAGGGAAATCAGCCCCAGCATTTT.

The genes are TRBV2 and TRBJ1-5, with D hard to call. The length of the CDR3 is 15 residues. CDR1 and CDR2 (germline): SNHLY, FYNNEI. Trimming stripped 6 bases from V and 1 base from J, with 13 bases between. The DNA for the CDR3 is TGTGCCAGCAGCCGGGGTTCGATCAGCAATCAGCCCCAGCATTTT. As protein: CASSRGSISNQPQHF.

On this clone: This sample also contains other DNA sequences that code for the same CDR3. The chain uses TRBV5-1 and TRBJ2-5; D gene ambiguous. The V and J ends lost 1 base and 3 bases respectively, with 7 bases between them. The CDR3 has 13 amino acids. The germline V gene encodes CDR1 SGHRS and CDR2 YFSETQ. The CDR3 reads CASSLNQKETQYF. The CDR3, as DNA: TGCGCCAGCAGCTTGAATCAGAAAGAGACCCAGTACTTC.

The chain combines TRBV9 with TRBJ1-6; D ambiguous. The CDR3 length is 14 residues. Trimming cost V 2 bases and J 5 bases, with 8 bases left between them. Germline V CDR1 and CDR2: SGDLS, YYNGEE. CDR3 nucleotides: TGTGCCAGCAGCGTTGGCGGGGATAATTCACCCCTCCACTTT. It codes for CASSVGGDNSPLHF.

The gene calls are TRBV5-1 and TRBJ2-2; D is uncertain. The CDR3 covers 15 residues. The germline CDR1 and CDR2 sequences are SGHRS and YFSETQ. V lost 3 bases, J lost 2 bases, and 11 bases lay in between. CDR3 coding DNA: TGCGCCAGCAGCTATCGTACAGCAAACACCGGGGAGCTGTTTTTT. Translation gives CASSYRTANTGELFF.

This clone was seen only once. The gene calls are TRBV7-2 and TRBJ2-6, with unresolved D. CDR1 is SGHTA and CDR2 is FQGNSA in the germline V gene. The CDR3 has 15 amino acids. V was clipped by 1 base and J by 4 bases, with 8 bases between them. As DNA, the CDR3 is TGTGCCAGCAGCTTAGGACACCGGGGGGCCAACGTCCTGACTTTC. This translates into CASSLGHRGANVLTF.

V gene TRBV9 combines with J gene TRBJ2-3; the D gene is possibly TRBD2 (7 bases). V was shortened by 0 bases and J by 2 bases, with 13 bases between the two germline ends. This CDR3 contains 16 residues. Germline V gene data show CDR1 as SGDLS and CDR2 as YYNGEE. For the CDR3, the DNA is TGTGCCAGCAGCGTAGTCGACGGGGGGCCCACAGATACGCAGTATTTT. It is translated as CASSVVDGGPTDTQYF.

The V gene is TRBV10-3, the J gene TRBJ1-1; tentative D call: TRBD1 (5 bases). The length of the CDR3 is 14 residues. V was shortened by 2 bases and J by 0 bases, with 7 bases between the two germline ends. Germline CDR1 ENHRY, CDR2 SYGVKD. CDR3 region: CAISEGALNTEAFF. The CDR3 DNA sequence: TGTGCCATCAGTGAGGGGGCCCTGAACACTGAAGCTTTCTTT.

The chain couples TRBV4-2 to TRBJ1-1; no clear D gene. V shed 1 base and J shed 3 bases, with 12 bases lying between them. The CDR3 is 15 amino acids. Germline lookup yields CDR1 LGHNA and CDR2 YNFKEQ. DNA of the CDR3: TGTGCCAGCAGCCAAGCTTCGCCCGCGGACACTGAAGCTTTCTTT. This encodes CASSQASPADTEAFF.

The chain employs TRBV20-1 and TRBJ1-6, with D tentatively TRBD1 (5 bases). The V end was cut by 3 bases, the J end by 9 bases, with 15 bases between. The CDR3 loop spans 14 amino acids. Germline assignment: CDR1 DFQATT and CDR2 SNEGSKA (reference sequence). The CDR3: CSASGLGDFSPLHF. The CDR3 coding sequence is TGCAGTGCTAGTGGCCTAGGGGACTTTTCACCCCTCCACTTT.

V usage is TRBV5-1 and J usage is TRBJ2-5; the D is unclear. From germline, CDR1 is SGHRS and CDR2 YFSETQ. The length of the CDR3 is 11 residues. The V and J ends lost 3 bases and 2 bases respectively, with 2 bases between them. CDR3 DNA: TGCGCCAGCAGCTCACAAGAGACCCAGTACTTC. Its protein product is CASSSQETQYF.

V usage is TRBV5-1 and J usage is TRBJ2-7; 9 bases are shared with TRBD1. The CDR3 has 14 amino acids. Germline V gives CDR1 SGHRS, CDR2 YFSETQ. V trimming: 4 bases; J trimming: 5 bases; junction bases outside the gene matches: 7. The CDR3 nucleotides read TGCGCCAGCAGCCCACGGACAGGGGAGGACGAGCAGTACTTC. Translation gives CASSPRTGEDEQYF.

The rearrangement joins TRBV2 to TRBJ2-7, with D possibly being TRBD1 (6 bases). Germline loops: CDR1 SNHLY, CDR2 FYNNEI. CDR3 length equals 13 residues. Trimming took 6 bases from V and 4 from J, leaving 13 bases between them. CDR3 nucleotides: TGTGCCAGCAGATCAGGGGCGCGGTACGAGCAGTACTTC. This translates into CASRSGARYEQYF.

The chain uses TRBV28 and TRBJ2-7; D may be TRBD2 (6 bases). The CDR3 is 13 residues long. Germline V lookup: CDR1 MDHEN, CDR2 SYDVKM. Trimming removed 6 bases from V and 0 bases from J, with 9 bases in between. CDR3 sequence reads: CASRRGVSYEQYF. Written as DNA, the CDR3 is TGTGCCAGCAGACGCGGGGTCTCCTACGAGCAGTACTTC.

The chain combines TRBV9 with TRBJ2-7; 9 positions agree with TRBD1. This CDR3 has 14 amino acids. Germline CDR1 reads SGDLS; CDR2 reads YYNGEE. The V gene end was trimmed by 4 bases and the J gene end by 4 bases; junction bases not matched to a gene: 6. DNA for the CDR3: TGTGCCAGCAGCACTCTGGGACAGGGATACGAGCAGTACTTC. Its translation is CASSTLGQGYEQYF.

This chain links TRBV24-1 with TRBJ1-2; the D gene is possibly TRBD1 (6 bases). The V gene's germline CDR1 is KGHDR and CDR2 SFDVKD. Trimming left V 7 bases short and J 4 bases short, with 18 bases between. This CDR3 has 15 residues. The CDR3 DNA sequence: TGTGCCACCAGCCCAAGAGGACAGAACTTCTATGGCTACACCTTC. Its translation is CATSPRGQNFYGYTF.

The chain recombines TRBV10-3 with TRBJ2-1; possibly TRBD2 for D (7 bases). Germline V CDR1 and CDR2: ENHRY, SYGVKD. This CDR3 is built from 13 residues. V was pared by 8 bases and J by 6 bases, with 14 bases between. The CDR3 bases are TGTGCCATCCTTCGGGGGGCGGGCAATGAGCAGTTCTTC. Residues: CAILRGAGNEQFF.

The V call is TRBV12-3 or TRBV12-4, the J call TRBJ2-7; D gene ambiguous. The CDR3 has 12 residues. The V gene lost 5 bases and the J gene lost 4 bases, with 9 bases spanning the gap. The CDR3 DNA reads TGTGCCAGCAGTCATAGTAAGTACGAGCAGTACTTC. This translates into CASSHSKYEQYF.

CDR3 sequence: CASSLGDRDKDTQYF. For the CDR3, the DNA is TGCGCCAGCAGCTTAGGGGACAGGGACAAGGATACGCAGTATTTT. The V call is TRBV5-1, the J call TRBJ2-3; 9 nucleotides line up with TRBD1. After removal of 2 bases from V and 6 bases from J, the junction contained 7 bases not matched to a gene. The CDR3 has 15 amino acids. CDR1 and CDR2 (germline): SGHRS, YFSETQ.

The chain uses TRBV9 and TRBJ1-1; D ambiguous. The CDR3 extends over 13 amino acids. From germline, CDR1 is SGDLS and CDR2 YYNGEE. Trimming stripped 1 base from V and 0 bases from J, with 4 bases between. The CDR3 DNA sequence: TGTGCCAGCAGCGTAAGAGTGAACACTGAAGCTTTCTTT. It is translated as CASSVRVNTEAFF.

The chain has TRBV5-1 and TRBJ1-6; D call uncertain. Per germline, CDR1 SGHRS and CDR2 YFSETQ. V was pared by 0 bases and J by 10 bases, with 8 bases between. The CDR3 is made up of 13 amino acids. The CDR3 is CASSLGGESPLHF. The CDR3, as DNA: TGCGCCAGCAGCTTGGGGGGAGAATCACCCCTCCACTTT.